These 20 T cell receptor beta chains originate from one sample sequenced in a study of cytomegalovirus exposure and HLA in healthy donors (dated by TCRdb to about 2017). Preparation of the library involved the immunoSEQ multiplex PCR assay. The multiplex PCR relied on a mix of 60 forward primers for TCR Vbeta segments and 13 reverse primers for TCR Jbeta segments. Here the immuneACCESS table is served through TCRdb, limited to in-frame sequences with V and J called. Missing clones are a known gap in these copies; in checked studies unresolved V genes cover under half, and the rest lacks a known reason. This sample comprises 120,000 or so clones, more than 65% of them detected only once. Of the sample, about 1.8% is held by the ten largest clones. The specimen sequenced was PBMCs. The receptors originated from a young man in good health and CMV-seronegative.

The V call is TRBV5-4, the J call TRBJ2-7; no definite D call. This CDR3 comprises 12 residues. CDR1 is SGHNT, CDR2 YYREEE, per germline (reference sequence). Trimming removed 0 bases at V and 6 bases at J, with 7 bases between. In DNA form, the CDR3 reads TGTGCCAGCAGCTTGGGAGCTCTCGAGCAGTACTTC. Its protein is CASSLGALEQYF. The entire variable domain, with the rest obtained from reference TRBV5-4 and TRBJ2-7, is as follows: ETGVTQSPTHLIKTRGQQVTLRCSSQSGHNTVSWYQQALGQGPQFIFQYYREEENGRGNFPPRFSGLQFPNYSSELNVNALELDDSALYLCASSLGALEQYFGPGTRLTVT.

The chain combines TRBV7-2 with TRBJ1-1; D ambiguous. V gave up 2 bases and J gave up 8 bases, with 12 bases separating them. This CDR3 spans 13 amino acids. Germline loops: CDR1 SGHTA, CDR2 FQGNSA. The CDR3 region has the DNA TGTGCCAGCAGCTTAACGGGGTTAGGCGAAGCTTTCTTT. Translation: CASSLTGLGEAFF.

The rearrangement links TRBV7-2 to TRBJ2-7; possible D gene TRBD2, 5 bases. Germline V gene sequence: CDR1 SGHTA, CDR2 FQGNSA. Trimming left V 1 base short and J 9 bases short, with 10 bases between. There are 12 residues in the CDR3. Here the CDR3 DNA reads TGTGCCAGCAGCTTAGACTTAGGGAGGCAGTACTTC. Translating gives CASSLDLGRQYF.

The CDR3 loop reads CSVEDATSVNGYTF. The DNA of the CDR3 is TGCAGCGTTGAAGATGCAACATCCGTTAATGGCTACACCTTC. The V gene is TRBV29-1, the J gene TRBJ1-2, with D hard to call. This CDR3 spans 14 amino acids. Germline CDR1 reads SQVTM; CDR2 reads ANQGSEA. V was shortened by 0 bases and J by 6 bases, with 14 bases between the two germline ends.

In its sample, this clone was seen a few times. The CDR3: CASSQYGSAVPADTQYF. Written as DNA, the CDR3 is TGCGCCAGCAGCCAATACGGTTCGGCGGTCCCCGCAGATACGCAGTATTTT. The chain carries TRBV4-1 and TRBJ2-3; D is ambiguous. This CDR3 spans 17 amino acids. Trimming took 2 bases from V and 4 from J, leaving 19 bases between them. Germline V gives CDR1 MGHRA, CDR2 YSYEKL.

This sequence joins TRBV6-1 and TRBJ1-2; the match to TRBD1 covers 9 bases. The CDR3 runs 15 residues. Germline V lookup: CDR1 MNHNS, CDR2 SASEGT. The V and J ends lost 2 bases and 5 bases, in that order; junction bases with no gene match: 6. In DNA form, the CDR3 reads TGTGCCAGCAGTGAATCTGGGACAGGGCTGTATGGCTACACCTTC. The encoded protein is CASSESGTGLYGYTF.

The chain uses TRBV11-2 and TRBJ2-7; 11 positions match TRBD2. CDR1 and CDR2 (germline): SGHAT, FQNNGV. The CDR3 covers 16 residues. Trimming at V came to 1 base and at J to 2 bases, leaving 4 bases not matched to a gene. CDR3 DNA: TGTGCCAGCAGCTTAGTGACTAGCGGGGTACCCTACGAGCAGTACTTC. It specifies CASSLVTSGVPYEQYF.

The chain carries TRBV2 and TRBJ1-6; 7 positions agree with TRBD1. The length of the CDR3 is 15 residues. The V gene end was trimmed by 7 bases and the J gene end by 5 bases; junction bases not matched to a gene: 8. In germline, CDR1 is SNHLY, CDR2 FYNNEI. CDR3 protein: CASKVTGQNNSPLHF. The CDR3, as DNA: TGTGCCAGCAAAGTCACGGGACAGAATAATTCACCCCTCCACTTT.

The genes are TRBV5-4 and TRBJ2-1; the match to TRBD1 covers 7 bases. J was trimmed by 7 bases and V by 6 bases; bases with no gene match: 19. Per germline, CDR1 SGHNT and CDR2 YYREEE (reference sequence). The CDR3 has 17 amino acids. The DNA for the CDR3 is TGTGCCAGCAACCTTAGGCGGGCCAGGGGGATGGGGAATGAGCAGTTCTTC. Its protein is CASNLRRARGMGNEQFF.

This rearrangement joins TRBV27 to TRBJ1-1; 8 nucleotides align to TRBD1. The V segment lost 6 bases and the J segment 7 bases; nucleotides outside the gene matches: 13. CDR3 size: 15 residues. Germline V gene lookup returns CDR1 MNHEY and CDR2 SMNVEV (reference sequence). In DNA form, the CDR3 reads TGTGCCAGCAGGGGGACAGGCAAAACCAGGGGTGAAGCTTTCTTT. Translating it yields CASRGTGKTRGEAFF.

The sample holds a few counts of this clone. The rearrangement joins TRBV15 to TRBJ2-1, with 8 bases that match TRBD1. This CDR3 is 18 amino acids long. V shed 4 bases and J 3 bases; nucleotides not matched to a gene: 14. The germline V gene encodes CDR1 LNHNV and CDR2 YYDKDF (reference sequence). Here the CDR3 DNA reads TGTGCCACCAGCAAGGCAGGGGGCTCTAACCCCGGCTACAATGAGCAGTTCTTC. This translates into CATSKAGGSNPGYNEQFF.

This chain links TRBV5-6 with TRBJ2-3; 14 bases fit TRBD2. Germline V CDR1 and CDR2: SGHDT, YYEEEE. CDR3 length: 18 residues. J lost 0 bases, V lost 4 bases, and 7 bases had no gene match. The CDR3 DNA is TGTGCCAGCAGCCCGACTAGCGGGGGGGCGAGAAGCACAGATACGCAGTATTTT. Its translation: CASSPTSGGARSTDTQYF.

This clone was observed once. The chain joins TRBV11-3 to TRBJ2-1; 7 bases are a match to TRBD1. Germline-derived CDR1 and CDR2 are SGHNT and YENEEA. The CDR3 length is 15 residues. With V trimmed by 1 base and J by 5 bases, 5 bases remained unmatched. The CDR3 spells CASSLATGAHNEQFF. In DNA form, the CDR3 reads TGTGCCAGCAGCTTAGCCACAGGGGCCCACAATGAGCAGTTCTTC.

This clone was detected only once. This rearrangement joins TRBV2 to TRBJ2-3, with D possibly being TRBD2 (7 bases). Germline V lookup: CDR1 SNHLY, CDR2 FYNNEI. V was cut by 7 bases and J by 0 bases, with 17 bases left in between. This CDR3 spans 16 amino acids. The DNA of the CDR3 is TGTGCCAGCATCCATAGGGGGGGGGCTAGCACAGATACGCAGTATTTT. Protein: CASIHRGGASTDTQYF.

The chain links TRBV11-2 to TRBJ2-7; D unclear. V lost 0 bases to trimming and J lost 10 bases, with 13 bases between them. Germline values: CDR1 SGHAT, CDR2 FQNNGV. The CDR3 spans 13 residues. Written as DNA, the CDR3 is TGTGCCAGCAGCTTAGATTCGAGTTTTCGCCAGTACTTC. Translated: CASSLDSSFRQYF.

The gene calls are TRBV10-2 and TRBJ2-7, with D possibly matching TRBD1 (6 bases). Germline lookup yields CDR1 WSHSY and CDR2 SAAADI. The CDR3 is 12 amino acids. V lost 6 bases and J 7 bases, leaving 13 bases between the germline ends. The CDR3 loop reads CASRLAQGEQYF. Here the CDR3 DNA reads TGCGCCAGCAGGTTAGCCCAGGGGGAGCAGTACTTC.

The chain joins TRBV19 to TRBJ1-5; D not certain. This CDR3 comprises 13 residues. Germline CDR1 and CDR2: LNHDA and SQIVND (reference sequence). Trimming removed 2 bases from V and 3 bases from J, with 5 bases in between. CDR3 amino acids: CASSIQVNQPQHF. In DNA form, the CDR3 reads TGTGCCAGTAGTATACAGGTCAATCAGCCCCAGCATTTT.

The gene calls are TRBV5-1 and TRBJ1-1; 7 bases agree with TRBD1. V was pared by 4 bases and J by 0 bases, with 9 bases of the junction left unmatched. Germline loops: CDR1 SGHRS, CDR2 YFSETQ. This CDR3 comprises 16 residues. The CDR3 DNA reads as TGCGCCAGCAGCCCGGCCGGGACAGTCATGAACACTGAAGCTTTCTTT. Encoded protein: CASSPAGTVMNTEAFF.

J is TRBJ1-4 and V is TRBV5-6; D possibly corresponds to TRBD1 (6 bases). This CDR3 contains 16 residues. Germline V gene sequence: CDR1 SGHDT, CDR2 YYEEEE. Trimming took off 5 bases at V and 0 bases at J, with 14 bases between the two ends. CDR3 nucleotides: TGTGCCAGCAGACTTCGGACAGTTGCAACTAATGAAAAACTGTTTTTT. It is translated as CASRLRTVATNEKLFF.

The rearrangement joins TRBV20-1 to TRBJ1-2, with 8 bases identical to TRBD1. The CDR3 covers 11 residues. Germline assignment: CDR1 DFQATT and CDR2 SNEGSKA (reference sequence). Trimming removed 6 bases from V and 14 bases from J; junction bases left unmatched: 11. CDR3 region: CSARPGGAYTF. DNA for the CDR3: TGCAGTGCGAGACCAGGGGGCGCCTATACCTTC.